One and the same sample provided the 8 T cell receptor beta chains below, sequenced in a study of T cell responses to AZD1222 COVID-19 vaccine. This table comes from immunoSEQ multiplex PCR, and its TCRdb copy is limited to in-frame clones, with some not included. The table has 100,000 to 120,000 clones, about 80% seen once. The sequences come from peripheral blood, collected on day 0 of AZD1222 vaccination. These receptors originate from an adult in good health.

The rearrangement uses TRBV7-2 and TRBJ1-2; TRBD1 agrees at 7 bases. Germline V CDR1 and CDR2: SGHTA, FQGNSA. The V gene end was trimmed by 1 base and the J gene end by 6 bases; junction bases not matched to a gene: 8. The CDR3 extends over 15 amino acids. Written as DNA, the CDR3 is TGTGCCAGCAGCTTAGTTAACAGGGGAGGAGATGGCTACACCTTC. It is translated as CASSLVNRGGDGYTF.

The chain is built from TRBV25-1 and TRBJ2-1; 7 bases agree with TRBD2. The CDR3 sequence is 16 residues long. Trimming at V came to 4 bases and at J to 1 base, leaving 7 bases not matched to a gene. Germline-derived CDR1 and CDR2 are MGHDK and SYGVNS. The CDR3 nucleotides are TGTGCCAGCAGTGGCGTCCGGGGGGAATCCTACAATGAGCAGTTCTTC. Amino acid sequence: CASSGVRGESYNEQFF.

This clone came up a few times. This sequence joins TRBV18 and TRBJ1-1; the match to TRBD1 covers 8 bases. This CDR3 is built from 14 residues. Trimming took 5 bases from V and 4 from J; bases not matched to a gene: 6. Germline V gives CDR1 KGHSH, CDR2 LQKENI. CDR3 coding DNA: TGTGCCAGCTCAGCCGGGACAGGTCGCACTGAAGCTTTCTTT. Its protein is CASSAGTGRTEAFF. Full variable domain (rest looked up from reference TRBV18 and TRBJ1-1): NAGVMQNPRHLVRRRGQEARLRCSPMKGHSHVYWYRQLPEEGLKFMVYLQKENIIDESGMPKERFSAEFPKEGPSILRIQQVVRGDSAAYFCASSAGTGRTEAFFGQGTRLTVV.

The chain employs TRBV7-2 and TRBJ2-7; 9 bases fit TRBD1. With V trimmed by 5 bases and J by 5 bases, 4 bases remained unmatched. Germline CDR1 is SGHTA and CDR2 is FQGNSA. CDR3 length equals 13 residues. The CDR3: CASSPDRGDEQYF. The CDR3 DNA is TGTGCCAGCAGCCCTGACAGGGGGGACGAGCAGTACTTC.

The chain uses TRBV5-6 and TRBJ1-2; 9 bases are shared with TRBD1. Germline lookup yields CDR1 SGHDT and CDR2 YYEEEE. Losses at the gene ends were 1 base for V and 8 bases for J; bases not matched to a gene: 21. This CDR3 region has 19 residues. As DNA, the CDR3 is TGTGCCAGCAGCTTGAGTGTGACGGGACAGGGCCATACCTTTGTAGGCTACACCTTC. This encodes CASSLSVTGQGHTFVGYTF.

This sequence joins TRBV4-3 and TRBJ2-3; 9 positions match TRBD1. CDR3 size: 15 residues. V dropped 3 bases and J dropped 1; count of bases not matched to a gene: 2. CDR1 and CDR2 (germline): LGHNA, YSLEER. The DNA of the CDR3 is TGCGCCAGCAGCCAGAGGACAGGGGGCACAGATACGCAGTATTTT. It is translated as CASSQRTGGTDTQYF.

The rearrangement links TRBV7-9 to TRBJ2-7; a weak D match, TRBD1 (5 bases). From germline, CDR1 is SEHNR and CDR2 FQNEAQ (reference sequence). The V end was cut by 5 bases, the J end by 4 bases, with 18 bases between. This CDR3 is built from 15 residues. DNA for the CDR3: TGTGCCAGCAGCCTAAGCCAGTGGGGCCATTACGAGCAGTACTTC. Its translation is CASSLSQWGHYEQYF.

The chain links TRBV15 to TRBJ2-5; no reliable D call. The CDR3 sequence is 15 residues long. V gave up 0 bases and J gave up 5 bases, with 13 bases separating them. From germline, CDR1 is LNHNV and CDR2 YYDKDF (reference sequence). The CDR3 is CATSRDLAVQETQYF. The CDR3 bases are TGTGCCACCAGCAGAGATCTGGCGGTCCAGGAGACCCAGTACTTC.